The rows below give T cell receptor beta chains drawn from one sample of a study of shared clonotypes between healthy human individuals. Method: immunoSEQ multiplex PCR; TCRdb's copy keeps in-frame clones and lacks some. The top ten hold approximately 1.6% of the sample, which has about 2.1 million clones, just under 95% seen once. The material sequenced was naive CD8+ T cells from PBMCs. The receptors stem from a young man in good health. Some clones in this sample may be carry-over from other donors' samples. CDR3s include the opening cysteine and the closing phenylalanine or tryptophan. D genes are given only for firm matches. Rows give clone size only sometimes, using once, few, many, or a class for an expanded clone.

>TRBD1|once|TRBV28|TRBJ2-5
CASSLARARTGETQYF
TGTGCCAGCAGTTTAGCGAGGGCCAGGACAGGCGAGACCCAGTACTTC
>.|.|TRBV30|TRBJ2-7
CAWWKPGLSSYEQYF
TGTGCCTGGTGGAAGCCGGGACTGTCCTCCTACGAGCAGTACTTC
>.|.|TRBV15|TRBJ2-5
CATSSRFSETQYF
TGTGCCACCAGCAGCCGCTTTTCAGAGACCCAGTACTTC
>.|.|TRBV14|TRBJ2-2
CASTSPRTGELFF
TGTGCCAGCACCTCTCCTCGGACCGGGGAGCTGTTTTTT
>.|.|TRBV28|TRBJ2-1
CASSFLRGGWDNEQFF
TGTGCCAGCAGTTTTCTCAGAGGCGGTTGGGACAATGAGCAGTTCTTC
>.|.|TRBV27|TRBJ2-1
CASSSPGAGQFF
TGTGCCAGCAGTTCCCCCGGGGCGGGGCAGTTCTTC
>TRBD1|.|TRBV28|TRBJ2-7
CASSFWQGVHEQYF
TGTGCCAGCAGTTTTTGGCAGGGGGTCCACGAGCAGTACTTC
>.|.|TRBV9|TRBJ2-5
CASSTTGGQETQYF
TGTGCCAGCAGCACTACTGGGGGCCAAGAGACCCAGTACTTC
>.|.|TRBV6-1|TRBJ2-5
CASSEARKETQYF
TGTGCCAGCAGTGAAGCTAGAAAAGAGACCCAGTACTTC
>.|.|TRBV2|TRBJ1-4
CASSDPDATNEKLFF
TGTGCCAGCAGTGATCCGGATGCAACTAATGAAAAACTGTTTTTT
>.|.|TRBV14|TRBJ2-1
CASSLANSYNEQFF
TGTGCCAGCAGCTTAGCTAACTCCTACAATGAGCAGTTCTTC
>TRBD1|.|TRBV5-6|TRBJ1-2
CASSLTDRGLYGYTF
TGTGCCAGCAGCTTAACTGACAGGGGCCTCTATGGCTACACCTTC
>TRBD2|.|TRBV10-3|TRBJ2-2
CAISESGSGSANTGELFF
TGTGCCATCAGTGAGTCAGGTAGCGGGAGCGCTAACACCGGGGAGCTGTTTTTT
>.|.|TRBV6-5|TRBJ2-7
CASSYGGPEQYF
TGTGCCAGCAGTTACGGGGGCCCCGAGCAGTACTTC
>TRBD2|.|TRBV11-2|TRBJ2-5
CASSFSGTSGRASETQYF
TGTGCCAGCAGTTTCTCCGGGACTAGCGGGAGGGCATCAGAGACCCAGTACTTC
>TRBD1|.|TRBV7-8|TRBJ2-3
CASSLDRGLTDTQYF
TGTGCCAGCAGCTTAGACAGGGGGCTCACAGATACGCAGTATTTT
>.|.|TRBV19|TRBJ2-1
CASSAGGASGGNEQFF
TGTGCCAGTAGTGCCGGGGGCGCTAGCGGTGGCAATGAGCAGTTCTTC
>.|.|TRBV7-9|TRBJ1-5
CASSLGARVSPNDDQPQHF
TGTGCCAGCAGCTTAGGAGCACGGGTTTCCCCAAATGACGATCAGCCCCAGCATTTT
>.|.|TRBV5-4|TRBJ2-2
CASSPTALAPNTGELFF
TGTGCCAGCAGCCCCACCGCACTAGCTCCGAACACCGGGGAGCTGTTTTTT
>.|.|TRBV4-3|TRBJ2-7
CASSQELPGRTYEQYF
TGCGCCAGCAGCCAAGAGCTCCCGGGCCGAACCTACGAGCAGTACTTC